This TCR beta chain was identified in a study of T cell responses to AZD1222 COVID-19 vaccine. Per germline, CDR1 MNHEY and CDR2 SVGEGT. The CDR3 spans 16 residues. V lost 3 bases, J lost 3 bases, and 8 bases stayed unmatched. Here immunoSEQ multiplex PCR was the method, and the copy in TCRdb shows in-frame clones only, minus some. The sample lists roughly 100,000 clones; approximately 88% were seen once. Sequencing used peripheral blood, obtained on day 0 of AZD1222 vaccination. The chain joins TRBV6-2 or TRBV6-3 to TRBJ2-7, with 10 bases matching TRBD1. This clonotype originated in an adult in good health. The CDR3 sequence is CASSYRPGQGIYEQYF. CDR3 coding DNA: TGTGCCAGCAGTTATAGACCGGGACAGGGGATCTACGAGCAGTACTTC.